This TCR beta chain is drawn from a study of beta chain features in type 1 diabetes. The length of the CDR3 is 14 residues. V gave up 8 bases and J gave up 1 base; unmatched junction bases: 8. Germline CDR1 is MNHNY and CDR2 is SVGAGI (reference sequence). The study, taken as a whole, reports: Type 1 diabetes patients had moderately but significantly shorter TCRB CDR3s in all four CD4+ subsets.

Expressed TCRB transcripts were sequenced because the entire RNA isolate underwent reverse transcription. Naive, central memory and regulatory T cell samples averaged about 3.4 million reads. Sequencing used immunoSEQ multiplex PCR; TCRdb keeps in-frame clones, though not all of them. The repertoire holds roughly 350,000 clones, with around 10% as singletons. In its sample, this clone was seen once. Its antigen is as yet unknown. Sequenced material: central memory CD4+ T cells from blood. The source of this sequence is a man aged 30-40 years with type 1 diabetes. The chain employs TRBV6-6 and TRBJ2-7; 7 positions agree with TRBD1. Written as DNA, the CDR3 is TGTGCCAGCCACCCGGCAGGGGGTTCCTACGAGCAGTACTTC. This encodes CASHPAGGSYEQYF.